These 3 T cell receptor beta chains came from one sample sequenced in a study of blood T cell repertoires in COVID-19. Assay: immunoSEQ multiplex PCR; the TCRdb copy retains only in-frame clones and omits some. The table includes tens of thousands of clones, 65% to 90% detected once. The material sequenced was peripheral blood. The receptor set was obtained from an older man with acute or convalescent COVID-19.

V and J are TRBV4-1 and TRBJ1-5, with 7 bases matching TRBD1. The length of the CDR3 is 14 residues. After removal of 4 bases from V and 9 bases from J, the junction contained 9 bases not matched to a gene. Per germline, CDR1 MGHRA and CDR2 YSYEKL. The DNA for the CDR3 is TGCGCCAGCAGCCCAGACAGGGCCCGTCGGCCCCAGCATTTT. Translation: CASSPDRARRPQHF.

The CDR3 DNA reads as TGTGCCAGCAGCTTGGACCGGGTAGGGACTCCACGTATTTCAGGTACGCAGTATTTT. It specifies CASSLDRVGTPRISGTQYF. This rearrangement joins TRBV7-7 to TRBJ2-3; D possibly corresponds to TRBD2 (6 bases). Trimming took off 3 bases at V and 8 bases at J, with 30 bases between the two ends. Germline V gives CDR1 SSHAT, CDR2 FNYEAQ (reference sequence). The CDR3 is 19 residues long.

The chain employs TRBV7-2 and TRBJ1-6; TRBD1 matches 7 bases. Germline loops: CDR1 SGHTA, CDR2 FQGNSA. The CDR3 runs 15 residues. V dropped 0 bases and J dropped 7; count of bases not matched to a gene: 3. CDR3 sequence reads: CASSLADRINSPLHF. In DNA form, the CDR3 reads TGTGCCAGCAGCTTAGCGGACAGGATAAATTCACCCCTCCACTTT.